The rows below give T cell receptor beta chains drawn from one sample of a study of PD-1 blockade in classical Hodgkin lymphoma. The repertoire was sequenced with immunoSEQ multiplex PCR; TCRdb's copy has only in-frame clones and lacks some. The data contain over 15,000 clones, around 81% of them seen just once; the ten biggest clones take up roughly 22%. The sequenced sample was peripheral blood mononuclear cells (PBMCs), obtained before the fourth cycle of nivolumab. Every receptor here comes from a human donor with classical Hodgkin lymphoma. The CDR3 runs from the conserved cysteine through the conserved F or W. The D gene is left open where the match is weak. Clone size, where shown, is once, few, many, or a class for clones that have expanded.

j_call	cdr3_length	clone_size	v_call	d_call	cdr3_nt	cdr3_aa
TRBJ2-1	15	NA	TRBV7-8	TRBD1	TGTGCCAGCAGGACGGACAGGCGATCCTACAATGAGCAGTTCTTC	CASRTDRRSYNEQFF
TRBJ2-3	15	NA	TRBV9	NA	TGTGCCAGCAGCGTAGCGGGGCTAGCAGCAGATACGCAGTATTTT	CASSVAGLAADTQYF
TRBJ2-3	20	NA	TRBV5-1	TRBD1	TGCGCCAGCAGCTGGACCTCCGGACAGGGGGCGCGGGTTAGCACAGATACGCAGTATTTT	CASSWTSGQGARVSTDTQYF
TRBJ1-1	13	NA	TRBV28	TRBD1	TGTGCCAGCAGGGGTGACAGGGGTTCAGAAGCTTTCTTT	CASRGDRGSEAFF
TRBJ1-4	13	NA	TRBV29-1	TRBD1	TGCAGCGGTGCGGGGGGCAGGGGGGAAAAACTGTTTTTT	CSGAGGRGEKLFF
TRBJ2-2	15	NA	TRBV4-2	NA	TGTGCCAGCAGCCAAGAACAGTTCCACACCGGGGAGCTGTTTTTT	CASSQEQFHTGELFF
TRBJ1-3	14	NA	TRBV6-6	NA	TGTGCCAGCAGTTACGGGGGGACTGGAAACACCATATATTTT	CASSYGGTGNTIYF
TRBJ2-2	16	few	TRBV4-2	NA	TGTGCCAGCAGCGATCAGAACCCGGGACTCCGAAGGGAGCTGTTTTTT	CASSDQNPGLRRELFF
TRBJ1-4	14	NA	TRBV7-7	NA	TGTGCTAGCAGCCTATTGCCGGGGCATGAAAAACTGTTTTTT	CASSLLPGHEKLFF
TRBJ1-3	16	NA	TRBV6-6	NA	TGTGCCAGCAGTCGAAACCAGGCCTCCTCTGGAAACACCATATATTTT	CASSRNQASSGNTIYF
TRBJ1-2	13	NA	TRBV27	NA	TGTGCCAGCAGTTCCCGCGCGGGCCGGGGCTACACCTTC	CASSSRAGRGYTF
TRBJ1-6	16	NA	TRBV7-6	TRBD1	TGTGCCAGCAGCCGAAGCACAGGGGGCATGGATTCACCCCTCCACTTT	CASSRSTGGMDSPLHF
TRBJ1-1	13	NA	TRBV12-5	NA	TGTGCTAGTGGTTTGAGCCAGAACACTGAAGCTTTCTTT	CASGLSQNTEAFF
TRBJ1-2	14	once	TRBV5-1	TRBD1	TGCGCCAGCAGCTTGGGACAGGGTGGCTATGGCTACACCTTC	CASSLGQGGYGYTF